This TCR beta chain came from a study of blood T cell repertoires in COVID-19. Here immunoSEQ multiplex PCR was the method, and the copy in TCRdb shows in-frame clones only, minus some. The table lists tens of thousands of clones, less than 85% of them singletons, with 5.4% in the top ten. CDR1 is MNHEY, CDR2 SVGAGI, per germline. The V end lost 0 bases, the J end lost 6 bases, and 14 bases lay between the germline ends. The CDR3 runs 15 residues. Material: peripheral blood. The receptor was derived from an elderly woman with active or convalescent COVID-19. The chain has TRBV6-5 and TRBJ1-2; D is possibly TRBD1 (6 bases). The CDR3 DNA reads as TGTGCCAGCAGTTACTCGATTTACGGGACAAATGGCTACACCTTC. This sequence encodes CASSYSIYGTNGYTF.